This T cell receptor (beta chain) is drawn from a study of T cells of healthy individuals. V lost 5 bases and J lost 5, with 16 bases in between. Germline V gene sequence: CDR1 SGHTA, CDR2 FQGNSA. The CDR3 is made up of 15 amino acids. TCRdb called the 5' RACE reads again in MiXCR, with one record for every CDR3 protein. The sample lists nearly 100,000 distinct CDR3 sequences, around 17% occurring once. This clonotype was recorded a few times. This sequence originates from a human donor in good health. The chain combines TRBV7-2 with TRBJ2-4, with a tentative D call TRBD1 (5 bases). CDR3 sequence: CASSPMGPWENIQYF. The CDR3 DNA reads TGTGCCAGCAGCCCCATGGGGCCGTGGGAAAACATTCAGTACTTC.